This TCR beta chain originates from a study of beta chain features in type 1 diabetes. Whole-study findings and limits: Any role of HLA type in TCRB rearrangement remained unresolved here. PCR, the amplification step, might favor shorter templates, equally in patients and controls. There was a moderate but significant shortening of TCRB CDR3s in all four CD4+ subsets of Type 1 diabetes patients.

A remark on this clone: Its matching antigen is unknown.

The entirety of the isolated RNA underwent reverse transcription, so expressed TCRB transcripts were sequenced. Sequencing used immunoSEQ multiplex PCR; TCRdb keeps in-frame clones, though not all of them. The data show roughly 450,000 clones, with about an eighth seen just once and about 0.042% held by the top ten. Trimming removed 2 bases from V and 6 bases from J; junction bases left unmatched: 7. CDR1 is SGHTA and CDR2 is FQGNSA in the germline V gene. The CDR3 extends over 16 amino acids. The clonotype was recovered from a woman between 18 and 29 years old in good health. Specimen: naive CD4+ T cells from blood. This chain joins TRBV7-2 and TRBJ2-2; TRBD1 agrees at 9 bases. The CDR3 spells CASSLHGTGSSGELFF. The DNA for the CDR3 is TGTGCCAGCAGCTTACATGGGACAGGGTCCTCCGGGGAGCTGTTTTTT. The full variable domain, in which reference TRBV7-2 and TRBJ2-2 provide the parts outside the CDR3, is GAGVSQSPSNKVTEKGKDVELRCDPISGHTALYWYRQSLGQGLEFLIYFQGNSAPDKSGLPSDRFSAERTGGSVSTLTIQRTQQEDSAVYLCASSLHGTGSSGELFFGEGSRLTVL.